The source of this T cell receptor beta chain is a study of blood T cell repertoires in COVID-19. The overall study: T cells, B-cell-depleted T cells, or PBMCs provided the cDNA or gDNA that served as material.

Germline assignment: CDR1 SNHLY and CDR2 FYNNEI. Trimming took off 3 bases at V and 0 bases at J, with 9 bases between the two ends. CDR3 length: 15 amino acids. The data were produced by immunoSEQ multiplex PCR, yet TCRdb's version contains in-frame clones alone and is incomplete. In the table there are about 280,000 clones, 85% to 90% of which are singletons. Material for sequencing was peripheral blood. The V and J genes are TRBV2 and TRBJ1-3; D is uncertain. The receptor's source is a woman aged 25 to 39 with COVID-19, enrolled during active disease. This CDR3 reads CASSEGPFSGNTIYF. CDR3 coding DNA: TGTGCCAGCAGTGAGGGCCCCTTCTCTGGAAACACCATATATTTT.